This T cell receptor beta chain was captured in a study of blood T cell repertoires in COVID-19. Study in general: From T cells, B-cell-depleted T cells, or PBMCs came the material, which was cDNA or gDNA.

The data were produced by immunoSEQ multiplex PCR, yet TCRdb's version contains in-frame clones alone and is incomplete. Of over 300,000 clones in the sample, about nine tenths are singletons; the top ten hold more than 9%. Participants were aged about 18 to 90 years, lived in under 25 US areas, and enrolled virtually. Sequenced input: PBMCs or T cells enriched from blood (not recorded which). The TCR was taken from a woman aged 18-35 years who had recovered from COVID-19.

The CDR3: CASSLGFLAQGTEAFF. Written as DNA, the CDR3 is TGTGCCAGCAGTTTGGGTTTTTTGGCTCAGGGAACTGAAGCTTTCTTT. The V and J genes are TRBV28 and TRBJ1-1; TRBD1 might be the D (5 bases). This CDR3 contains 16 residues. V was pared by 3 bases and J by 5 bases, with 19 bases between. Germline CDR1 reads MDHEN; CDR2 reads SYDVKM.